This TCR beta chain came from a study of blood T cell repertoires in COVID-19. Whole-study context: From the United States, Italy and Spain came samples of acute and convalescent COVID-19. T cells, B-cell-depleted T cells, or PBMCs supplied cDNA or gDNA.

This CDR3 has 14 residues. The V segment lost 2 bases and the J segment 4 bases; nucleotides outside the gene matches: 3. Germline-derived CDR1 and CDR2 are MNHEY and SVGAGI. This clone was counted only a few times. Authors' data handling: Amplification of reference gene primers was used by the study to estimate nucleated cell counts. Clones were sequenced by immunoSEQ multiplex PCR, and TCRdb holds only the in-frame ones, with some missing. The DNA gave D and trimming, while V, J and clone size come from that table. The sample lists about 270,000 clones, 83% seen once, with 8.5% to 9.5% in the top ten.

The sequenced sample consisted of peripheral blood. This sequence originates from a woman between 45 and 60 years old who had recovered from COVID-19. This sequence joins TRBV6-5 and TRBJ2-7, with TRBD1 matching 9 bases. CDR3 in amino acids: CASSYNDRGYEQYF. The CDR3 nucleotides read TGTGCCAGCAGTTACAACGACAGGGGGTACGAGCAGTACTTC.